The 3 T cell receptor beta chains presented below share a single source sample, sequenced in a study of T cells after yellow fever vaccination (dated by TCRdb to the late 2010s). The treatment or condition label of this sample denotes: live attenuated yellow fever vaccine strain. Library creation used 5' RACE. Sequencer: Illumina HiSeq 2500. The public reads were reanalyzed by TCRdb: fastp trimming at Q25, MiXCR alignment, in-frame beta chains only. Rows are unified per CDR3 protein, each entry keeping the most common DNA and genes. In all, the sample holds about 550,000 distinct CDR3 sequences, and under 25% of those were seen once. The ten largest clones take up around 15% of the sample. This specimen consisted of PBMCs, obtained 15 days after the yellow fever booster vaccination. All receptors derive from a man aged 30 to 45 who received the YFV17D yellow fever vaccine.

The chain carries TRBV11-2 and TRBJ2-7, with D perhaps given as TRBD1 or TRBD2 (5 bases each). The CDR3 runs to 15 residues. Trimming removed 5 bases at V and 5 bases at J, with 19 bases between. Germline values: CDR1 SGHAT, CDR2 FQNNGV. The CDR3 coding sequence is TGTGCCAGCAGCCATCACCAGGGAGTCACCCACGAGCAGTACTTC. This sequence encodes CASSHHQGVTHEQYF.

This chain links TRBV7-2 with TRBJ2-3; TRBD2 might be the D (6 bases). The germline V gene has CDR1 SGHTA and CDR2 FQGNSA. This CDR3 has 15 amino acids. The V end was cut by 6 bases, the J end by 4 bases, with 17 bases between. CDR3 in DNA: TGTGCCAGCAGTCAGACTAGTTCCCACGCAGATACGCAGTATTTT. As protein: CASSQTSSHADTQYF.

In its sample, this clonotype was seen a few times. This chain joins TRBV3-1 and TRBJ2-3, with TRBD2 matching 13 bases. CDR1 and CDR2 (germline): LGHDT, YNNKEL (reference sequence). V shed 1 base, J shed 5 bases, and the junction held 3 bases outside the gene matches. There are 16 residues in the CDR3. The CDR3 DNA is TGTGCCAGCAGCCAAGGGACTAGCGGGAGAATAGATACGCAGTATTTT. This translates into CASSQGTSGRIDTQYF.